The 29 T cell receptor beta chains listed next were all sequenced from one sample in a study of blood T cells in healthy people across ages. Together with a sample-barcoded 5' primer, a J-beta primer mix was included in a second PCR lasting about 7 to 11 cycles. TCRdb fed the 5' RACE reads into MiXCR, producing one record per CDR3 protein. This sample has fewer than 2,000,000 distinct CDR3 sequences, with 34% found just once. Sequenced: blood. The receptors come from a young woman in good health.

A single count supports this clonotype. The V call is TRBV7-8, the J call TRBJ2-1, with 8 bases lining up with TRBD2. CDR1 SGHVS and CDR2 FQNEAQ come from the germline V gene. Trimming removed 1 base from V and 8 bases from J; junction bases left unmatched: 7. This CDR3 has 15 amino acids. The DNA of the CDR3 is TGTGCCAGCAGCTTAGAGGGACTAGGTCCTTATGAGCAGTTCTTC. Translated, it gives CASSLEGLGPYEQFF.

In its sample, this clonotype was seen a few times. The chain couples TRBV5-1 to TRBJ1-5; weak D call: TRBD1 (6 bases). V dropped 4 bases and J dropped 3 bases, with 14 bases sitting between them. Germline CDR1 is SGHRS and CDR2 is YFSETQ. The CDR3 extends over 15 amino acids. As DNA, the CDR3 is TGCGCCAGCAGCCCCGGGACACCTCTCAATCAGCCCCAGCATTTT. It yields the protein CASSPGTPLNQPQHF. The full variable domain, completed using reference TRBV5-1 and TRBJ1-5, is KAGVTQTPRYLIKTRGQQVTLSCSPISGHRSVSWYQQTPGQGLQFLFEYFSETQRNKGNFPGRFSGRQFSNSRSEMNVSTLELGDSALYLCASSPGTPLNQPQHFGDGTRLSIL.

There are many counts of this clonotype. This chain uses TRBV7-8 with TRBJ2-1; 7 bases agree with TRBD2. With 5 bases clipped from V and 9 bases from J, the junction kept 4 bases outside the gene matches. Germline lookup yields CDR1 SGHVS and CDR2 FQNEAQ. This CDR3 spans 12 amino acids. The chain's CDR3 is CASSLSGLEQFF. The CDR3 bases are TGTGCCAGCAGCCTTAGCGGGCTTGAGCAGTTCTTC. The variable domain in full, completed from reference TRBV7-8 and TRBJ2-1, reads GAGVSQSPRYKVAKRGQDVALRCDPISGHVSLFWYQQALGQGPEFLTYFQNEAQLDKSGLPSDRFFAERPEGSVSTLKIQRTQQEDSAVYLCASSLSGLEQFFGPGTRLTVL.

This clonotype has a handful of counts. The J gene is TRBJ2-3, the V gene TRBV6-1; 8 nucleotides line up with TRBD2. V lost 6 bases, J lost 2 bases, and 10 bases stayed unmatched. The CDR3 covers 16 residues. Per germline, CDR1 MNHNS and CDR2 SASEGT. The CDR3 reads CASSTSGTRYTDTQYF. CDR3 bases: TGTGCCAGCAGCACCTCCGGGACTAGATACACAGATACGCAGTATTTT.

The rearrangement joins TRBV5-1 to TRBJ2-5; D possibly corresponds to TRBD1 (5 bases). This CDR3 is built from 15 residues. Germline lookup yields CDR1 SGHRS and CDR2 YFSETQ. The V end lost 1 base, the J end lost 7 bases, and 17 bases lay between the germline ends. The DNA for the CDR3 is TGCGCCAGCAGCTTGCAGGGATTGGATTTGGGGACCCAGTACTTC. It encodes CASSLQGLDLGTQYF. The whole variable domain, filled in from reference TRBV5-1 and TRBJ2-5, reads KAGVTQTPRYLIKTRGQQVTLSCSPISGHRSVSWYQQTPGQGLQFLFEYFSETQRNKGNFPGRFSGRQFSNSRSEMNVSTLELGDSALYLCASSLQGLDLGTQYFGPGTRLLVL.

The sample holds a few counts of this clonotype. The rearrangement uses TRBV29-1 and TRBJ2-2; a possible D gene is TRBD1 (5 bases). V was pared by 0 bases and J by 1 base, with 9 bases between. CDR3 length: 15 residues. Germline CDR1 is SQVTM and CDR2 is ANQGSEA. This CDR3 reads CSVEDPRENTGELFF. CDR3 DNA sequence: TGCAGCGTTGAAGATCCCAGGGAGAACACCGGGGAGCTGTTTTTT.

This clonotype has just a few counts. The V gene is TRBV28, the J gene TRBJ2-1, with D perhaps matching TRBD2 (5 bases). Between the trimmed V and J ends, which lost 5 bases and 8 bases, there was a span of 19 bases. Germline assignment: CDR1 MDHEN and CDR2 SYDVKM. There are 15 residues in the CDR3. CDR3 sequence reads: CASSTPRERSDEQFF. CDR3 bases: TGTGCCAGCAGTACCCCGAGGGAGAGGTCCGATGAGCAGTTCTTC.

This clonotype was seen a few times. The chain is built from TRBV5-1 and TRBJ2-7; 8 bases fit TRBD2. This CDR3 has 15 amino acids. The germline CDR1 and CDR2 sequences are SGHRS and YFSETQ. V trimming: 1 base; J trimming: 3 bases; junction bases outside the gene matches: 6. The CDR3 nucleotides read TGCGCCAGCAGCTTGTTAGCGGGGAGCAACTACGAGCAGTACTTC. It yields the protein CASSLLAGSNYEQYF.

This clonotype was detected a few times. One end of the junction fails to match germline, which may point to a read error. The chain combines TRBV20-1 with TRBJ2-7; perhaps TRBD2 as D (6 bases). The CDR3 covers 13 residues. CDR1 and CDR2 from the germline V gene are DFQATT and SNEGSKA (reference sequence). CDR3 sequence (DNA): TGCAGTGAGGCGCGGGGCCCTGCCTACGAGCGGTACTTC. This encodes CSEARGPAYERYF.

The chain is built from TRBV7-8 and TRBJ2-3, with 12 bases aligning to TRBD2. The J segment lost 6 bases and the V segment lost 5 bases, leaving 6 bases of the junction unmatched. The CDR3 sequence is 15 residues long. The V gene's germline CDR1 is SGHVS and CDR2 FQNEAQ. For the CDR3, the DNA is TGTGCCAGCAGCGCTAGCGGGGGGGTCCGGGATACGCAGTATTTT. Its protein product is CASSASGGVRDTQYF. The complete variable domain, with remaining parts taken from reference TRBV7-8 and TRBJ2-3, reads GAGVSQSPRYKVAKRGQDVALRCDPISGHVSLFWYQQALGQGPEFLTYFQNEAQLDKSGLPSDRFFAERPEGSVSTLKIQRTQQEDSAVYLCASSASGGVRDTQYFGPGTRLTVL.

This clonotype was found a few times. This chain links TRBV7-3 with TRBJ2-1; 11 nucleotides agree with TRBD2. The CDR3 extends over 18 amino acids. The germline V gene has CDR1 SGHTA and CDR2 FQGTGA. V lost 5 bases to trimming and J lost 1 base; unmatched junction nucleotides: 10. CDR3 region: CASSPKTSGVTSYNEQFF. The CDR3 DNA reads as TGTGCCAGCAGCCCAAAGACTAGCGGGGTAACATCCTACAATGAGCAGTTCTTC.

Turning to this clonotype: A much bigger clone sits one base away, suggesting this may be a read error. The chain uses TRBV5-1 and TRBJ2-7; D is undetermined. With 7 bases removed from V and 2 bases from J, the gap between germline ends came to 10 bases. CDR1 is SGHRS, CDR2 YFSETQ, per germline. The CDR3 contains 12 residues. CDR3 in amino acids: CASGGDTYEQYF. The CDR3 bases are TGCGCCAGCGGCGGAGACACCTACGAGCAGTACTTC. Drawing the rest from reference TRBV5-1 and TRBJ2-7, the complete variable domain is KAGVTQTPRYLIKTRGQQVTLSCSPISGHRSVSWYQQTPGQGLQFLFEYFSETQRNKGNFPGRFSGRQFSNSRSEMNVSTLELGDSALYLCASGGDTYEQYFGPGTRLTVT.

The rearrangement joins TRBV2 to TRBJ2-7; 11 nucleotides match TRBD1. The germline gives CDR1 SNHLY, CDR2 FYNNEI. V lost 6 bases and J lost 2; bases outside the gene matches: 9. There are 16 residues in the CDR3. CDR3 bases: TGTGCCAGCAGCGGGACAGGGGGGATCAATCCCTACGAGCAGTACTTC. It codes for CASSGTGGINPYEQYF.

A remark on this clonotype: A much larger clone differs by one base, so this may be a read error. The rearrangement joins TRBV29-1 to TRBJ2-1; D gene uncertain. The germline V gene has CDR1 SQVTM and CDR2 ANQGSEA. The CDR3 contains 10 residues. DNA of the CDR3: TGCAGCGTTTCCAACAATGAGCGGTTCTTC. Its protein is CSVSNNERFF.

This chain connects TRBV5-1 to TRBJ2-6; D uncertain. Germline CDR1 is SGHRS and CDR2 is YFSETQ. The CDR3 runs 17 residues. Trimming took 4 bases from V and 0 from J, leaving 14 bases between them. The CDR3 loop reads CASSKESMSSGANVLTF. CDR3 sequence (DNA): TGCGCCAGCAGCAAGGAGAGTATGAGCTCTGGGGCCAACGTCCTGACTTTC.

A few counts support this clonotype. V gene TRBV10-3 combines with J gene TRBJ2-1; D possibly corresponds to TRBD2 (5 bases). This CDR3 comprises 17 residues. Trimming took 0 bases from V and 0 from J, leaving 12 bases between them. The V gene's germline CDR1 is ENHRY and CDR2 SYGVKD. CDR3 amino acids: CAISESRLAGSYNEQFF. As DNA, the CDR3 is TGTGCCATCAGTGAGTCGAGGCTAGCAGGCTCCTACAATGAGCAGTTCTTC.

The CDR3 region is CASSLPGLPSSYEQYF. The CDR3 DNA follows: TGTGCCAGCAGCCTACCGGGACTTCCGAGCTCCTACGAGCAGTACTTC. The gene calls are TRBV6-1 and TRBJ2-7, with a tentative D call TRBD2 (6 bases). Germline lookup yields CDR1 MNHNS and CDR2 SASEGT. CDR3 length: 16 residues. The V end lost 6 bases, the J end lost 0 bases, and 18 bases lay between the germline ends.

This clonotype has more than one count but fewer than ten. The rearrangement links TRBV28 to TRBJ2-1; TRBD2 agrees at 14 bases. The V segment lost 4 bases and the J segment 10 bases; nucleotides outside the gene matches: 9. Germline-derived CDR1 and CDR2 are MDHEN and SYDVKM. The CDR3 runs to 16 residues. The CDR3 sequence: CASSYPGTSGRHEQFF. In DNA form, the CDR3 reads TGTGCCAGCAGTTACCCCGGGACTAGCGGGAGACACGAGCAGTTCTTC.

The chain is built from TRBV20-1 and TRBJ2-3; TRBD1 might be the D (6 bases). Looked up from germline, CDR1 is DFQATT and CDR2 is SNEGSKA (reference sequence). This CDR3 spans 16 amino acids. V lost 4 bases, J lost 2 bases, and 19 bases lay in between. CDR3 region: CSATYGQSISTDTQYF. CDR3 nucleotide sequence: TGCAGTGCTACTTATGGACAGTCAATATCCACAGATACGCAGTATTTT.

This clonotype was detected a few times. The chain joins TRBV30 to TRBJ2-1, with 7 bases matching TRBD2. The ends lost 3 bases at V and 9 bases at J; junction bases unmatched: 5. Germline assignment: CDR1 GTSNPN and CDR2 SVGIG (reference sequence). CDR3 size: 12 residues. CDR3: CAWRLTSSEQFF. CDR3 nucleotides: TGTGCCTGGAGGCTGACTAGCAGTGAGCAGTTCTTC.

This clonotype was detected a few times. This chain connects TRBV7-8 to TRBJ1-5, with D unresolved. Trimming cost V 2 bases and J 1 base, with 12 bases left between them. CDR3 length: 16 residues. Germline CDR1 SGHVS, CDR2 FQNEAQ. The CDR3 sequence: CASSLMTIGSNQPQHF. CDR3 in DNA: TGTGCCAGCAGCTTAATGACGATCGGCAGCAATCAGCCCCAGCATTTT.

The chain employs TRBV6-1 and TRBJ1-4; D call uncertain. With 2 bases removed from V and 6 bases from J, the gap between germline ends came to 7 bases. The CDR3 extends over 13 amino acids. Looked up from germline, CDR1 is MNHNS and CDR2 is SASEGT. CDR3 sequence reads: CASSERGDEKLFF. The CDR3 nucleotides are TGTGCCAGCAGTGAACGCGGGGATGAAAAACTGTTTTTT.

This chain joins TRBV20-1 and TRBJ2-1; 9 bases align to TRBD2. Germline assignment: CDR1 DFQATT and CDR2 SNEGSKA (reference sequence). The CDR3 is 14 amino acids. The junction had 8 bases not matched to a gene; V was cut back by 5 bases and J by 6 bases. CDR3 region: CSARNWRGGNEQFF. The DNA for the CDR3 is TGCAGTGCTCGTAACTGGCGGGGGGGCAATGAGCAGTTCTTC.

In its sample, this clonotype was seen many times. The V and J genes are TRBV10-3 and TRBJ2-5; TRBD2 matches 10 bases. The CDR3 covers 14 residues. Germline CDR1 is ENHRY and CDR2 is SYGVKD. The junction had 6 bases not matched to a gene; V was cut back by 6 bases and J by 5 bases. Here the CDR3 DNA reads TGTGCCATCAGCCGCCGACTAGCGGGTGAGACCCAGTACTTC. Amino acid sequence: CAISRRLAGETQYF.

For this clonotype: A read error may produce the germline difference seen at one junction end. CDR3 sequence: CGARSSGRSYEQYF. The CDR3 region has the DNA TGTGGTGCCCGATCTAGCGGGAGGTCCTACGAGCAGTACTTC. The chain joins TRBV20-1 to TRBJ2-7; 11 bases line up with TRBD2. Germline values: CDR1 DFQATT, CDR2 SNEGSKA (reference sequence). The CDR3 is made up of 14 amino acids.

This chain links TRBV7-2 with TRBJ1-4, with D possibly TRBD1 on 5 matching bases. Germline assignment: CDR1 SGHTA and CDR2 FQGNSA. The CDR3 length is 15 residues. V lost 1 base to trimming and J lost 5 bases, with 11 bases between them. The CDR3 coding sequence is TGTGCCAGCAGCTTAGAGGGACTAGGAAATGAAAAACTGTTTTTT. Protein: CASSLEGLGNEKLFF.

J is TRBJ2-7 and V is TRBV20-1, with 13 nucleotides matching TRBD2. The CDR3 is 16 residues long. The ends lost 2 bases at V and 2 bases at J; junction bases unmatched: 6. In germline, CDR1 is DFQATT, CDR2 SNEGSKA (reference sequence). This CDR3 reads CSARRTSGSVAYEQYF. In nucleotides, the CDR3 is TGCAGTGCTAGACGGACTAGCGGGAGCGTGGCCTACGAGCAGTACTTC.

CDR3 protein: CASSESGAQYNEQFF. The CDR3 region has the DNA TGCGCCAGCAGTGAGTCGGGGGCTCAATACAATGAGCAGTTCTTC. The chain employs TRBV10-1 and TRBJ2-1; perhaps TRBD1 as D (6 bases). The CDR3 extends over 15 amino acids. With 0 bases removed from V and 4 bases from J, the gap between germline ends came to 10 bases. Germline V gene data show CDR1 as WNHNN and CDR2 as SYGVQD (reference sequence).

The chain recombines TRBV14 with TRBJ2-7; 9 bases fit TRBD2. V lost 4 bases to trimming and J lost 0 bases; unmatched junction nucleotides: 10. The CDR3 totals 17 residues. Per the germline V gene, CDR1 is SGHDN and CDR2 is FVKESK. CDR3 region: CASSPQLGLAHSYEQYF. The CDR3 DNA sequence: TGTGCCAGCAGCCCGCAATTGGGACTAGCTCACTCCTACGAGCAGTACTTC. Full variable domain (remainder filled in from reference TRBV14 and TRBJ2-7): EAGVTQFPSHSVIEKGQTVTLRCDPISGHDNLYWYRRVMGKEIKFLLHFVKESKQDESGMPNNRFLAERTGGTYSTLKVQPAELEDSGVYFCASSPQLGLAHSYEQYFGPGTRLTVT.